One and the same sample provided the 8 T cell receptor beta chains below, sequenced in a study of tumor-infiltrating lymphocytes in primary liver carcinoma. A primer matching the constant region was used to make TCR beta cDNA from 500 to 650 ng of total RNA. Sequencing libraries for TCR beta derived from three nested multiplex PCR rounds that used slightly modified ARM-PCR. Primers for the first two PCR rounds were TRBV1-TRBV30 forward primers and a C-beta reverse primer (approximately 10 cycles per round). TCRdb re-called the multiplex PCR reads with MiXCR, one entry per CDR3 protein. The sample includes 300,000 to 400,000 distinct CDR3 sequences, over 55% of them seen just once. The source of the blood RNA was unsorted whole blood, and germline DNA was extracted as well. Input material: peripheral blood. The receptors shown here come from a man in his forties or fifties with primary liver carcinoma and hepatitis B virus infection.

This clonotype was counted at least ten times. The chain recombines TRBV29-1 with TRBJ1-1; possible D gene TRBD1, 5 bases. Germline assignment: CDR1 SQVTM and CDR2 ANQGSEA. V was shortened by 4 bases and J by 3 bases, with 9 bases between the two germline ends. The CDR3 consists of 12 residues. The CDR3, as DNA: TGCAGCGTTGGGGGGAGGGACACTGAAGCTTTCTTT. It is translated as CSVGGRDTEAFF.

This clonotype was counted a few times. V gene TRBV6-6 combines with J gene TRBJ2-1, with 9 bases matching TRBD2. The trim removed 5 bases at V and 8 bases at J, leaving 16 bases unmatched. Germline V gene sequence: CDR1 MNHNY, CDR2 SVGAGI (reference sequence). The CDR3 spans 17 residues. In nucleotides, the CDR3 is TGTGCCAGCAGTCCTCGGGCGGCTAGCGGGGACTCGCATGAGCAGTTCTTC. This sequence encodes CASSPRAASGDSHEQFF.

A remark on this clonotype: A much more abundant neighbour one base away suggests this may be a read error. This chain links TRBV7-9 with TRBJ2-3; a possible D gene is TRBD2 (5 bases). V lost 3 bases to trimming and J lost 4 bases, with 11 bases between them. Germline lookup yields CDR1 SEHNR and CDR2 FQNEAQ (reference sequence). There are 14 residues in the CDR3. The CDR3 region has the DNA TGTGCCAGCAGCTTGGGAGAGGGAGCAGATACGCAGTATTTT. Protein sequence: CASSLGEGADTQYF.

This clonotype was detected once. The chain joins TRBV25-1 to TRBJ1-1; tentatively, D is TRBD1 (5 bases). The germline CDR1 and CDR2 sequences are MGHDK and SYGVNS. The CDR3 contains 15 residues. Trimming removed 3 bases at V and 3 bases at J, with 14 bases between. CDR3: CASSDGHSVDTEAFF. The CDR3 nucleotides read TGTGCCAGCAGTGACGGACATTCGGTCGACACTGAAGCTTTCTTT.

V usage is TRBV5-1 and J usage is TRBJ2-1; 8 bases are a match to TRBD2. Germline values: CDR1 SGHRS, CDR2 YFSETQ. The CDR3 consists of 15 residues. The J segment lost 4 bases and the V segment lost 1 base, leaving 4 bases of the junction unmatched. The CDR3 loop is CASSLYSGIYNEQFF. The CDR3, as DNA: TGCGCCAGCAGCTTGTATAGCGGGATATACAATGAGCAGTTCTTC.

As to this clonotype: This could be a read error, since a much larger clone is one nucleotide away. V is TRBV11-2 and J is TRBJ2-5; no definite D call. This CDR3 is built from 15 residues. Germline values: CDR1 SGHAT, CDR2 FQNNGV. CDR3 nucleotide sequence: TGTGCCAGCAGCCCACAACCTAACAACCAAGGGACCCAGTACTTC. This encodes CASSPQPNNQGTQYF.

For this clonotype: Germline is not matched at one junction end, which may reflect a read error. The V call is TRBV11-2, the J call TRBJ2-3, with TRBD2 matching 10 bases. Germline V gene sequence: CDR1 SGHAT, CDR2 FQNNGV. The CDR3 sequence is 15 residues long. The CDR3 is CAGSLLAGATDTQYF. In nucleotides, the CDR3 is TGTGCCGGCAGCTTGCTAGCGGGAGCGACAGATACGCAGTATTTT. Together with reference TRBV11-2 and TRBJ2-3, the CDR3 gives the full variable domain: EAGVAQSPRYKIIEKRQSVAFWCNPISGHATLYWYQQILGQGPKLLIQFQNNGVVDDSQLPKDRFSAERLKGVDSTLKIQPAKLEDSAVYLCAGSLLAGATDTQYFGPGTRLTVL.

In the case of this clonotype: The CDR3 carries no conserved terminal phenylalanine or tryptophan, so it likely arises from a read error. No DNA is shown, since the ends of the CDR3 on it are uncertain; the CDR3 is the one TCRdb lists. The chain employs TRBV6-1 and TRBJ2-7; the table's TRBD2 call for D was not verified on the DNA. The CDR3 comprises 12 residues, both ends counted. Germline assignment: CDR1 MNHNS and CDR2 SASEGT. Here the CDR3 reads CAVGLAGFEQYY.